This TCR beta chain was identified in a study of beta chain features in type 1 diabetes. Via the markers CD45RO/CCR7/CD25/CD127/CD95/CD27, stem cell-like memory, regulatory, central memory and naive CD4+ cells were sorted. Of the isolated RNA, all was reverse transcribed, and so the sequenced material was expressed TCRB transcripts. Each sample of naive, central memory or regulatory T cells had, on average, approximately 4 million reads. The repertoire was sequenced with immunoSEQ multiplex PCR; TCRdb's copy has only in-frame clones and lacks some. The sample consists of about 410,000 clones, over 11% of them appearing once. Points from the study as a whole: Compared to healthy donors, patients appeared to have naive, central memory and Treg TCRB repertoires that were more alike. In type 1 diabetes patients, VDJ junctions had fewer insertions; deletions at these junctions were more frequent.

This clone was seen only a few times. Its target is not known. Other DNA sequences of this sample code for an identical CDR3. This CDR3 comprises 13 residues. From germline, CDR1 is SGHTA and CDR2 FQGNSA. V gave up 1 base and J gave up 3 bases, with 4 bases separating them. Material: naive CD4+ T cells from blood. The V call is TRBV7-2, the J call TRBJ2-1, with unresolved D. The sequence derives from a man younger than 40 in good health. DNA for the CDR3: TGTGCCAGCAGCTTAGACAGCTACAATGAGCAGTTCTTC. Translated: CASSLDSYNEQFF.